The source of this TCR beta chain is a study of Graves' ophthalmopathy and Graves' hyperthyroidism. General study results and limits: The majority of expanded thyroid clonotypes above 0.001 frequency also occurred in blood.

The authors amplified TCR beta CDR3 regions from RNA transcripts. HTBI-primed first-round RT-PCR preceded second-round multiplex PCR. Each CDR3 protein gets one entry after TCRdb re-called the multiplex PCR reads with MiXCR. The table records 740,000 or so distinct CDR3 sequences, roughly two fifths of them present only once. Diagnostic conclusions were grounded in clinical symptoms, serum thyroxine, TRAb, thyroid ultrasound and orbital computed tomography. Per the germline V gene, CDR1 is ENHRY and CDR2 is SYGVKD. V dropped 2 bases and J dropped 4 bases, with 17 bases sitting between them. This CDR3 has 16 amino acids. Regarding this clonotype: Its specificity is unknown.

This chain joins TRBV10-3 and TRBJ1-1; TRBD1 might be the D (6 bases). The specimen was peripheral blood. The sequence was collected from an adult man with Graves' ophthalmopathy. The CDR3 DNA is TGTGCCATCAGTGAGGGTCGGAGGACAGTCCTCACTGAAGCTTTCTTT. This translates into CAISEGRRTVLTEAFF.